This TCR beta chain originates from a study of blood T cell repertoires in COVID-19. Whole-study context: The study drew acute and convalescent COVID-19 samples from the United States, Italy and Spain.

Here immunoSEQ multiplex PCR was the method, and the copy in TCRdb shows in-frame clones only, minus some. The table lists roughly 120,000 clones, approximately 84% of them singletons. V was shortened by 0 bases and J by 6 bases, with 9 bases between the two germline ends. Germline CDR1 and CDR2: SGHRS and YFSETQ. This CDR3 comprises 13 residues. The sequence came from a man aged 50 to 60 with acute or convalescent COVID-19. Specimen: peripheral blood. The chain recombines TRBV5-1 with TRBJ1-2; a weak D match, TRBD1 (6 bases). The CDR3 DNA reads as TGCGCCAGCAGCTTGGGGGGGCGCGATGGCTACACCTTC. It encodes CASSLGGRDGYTF.